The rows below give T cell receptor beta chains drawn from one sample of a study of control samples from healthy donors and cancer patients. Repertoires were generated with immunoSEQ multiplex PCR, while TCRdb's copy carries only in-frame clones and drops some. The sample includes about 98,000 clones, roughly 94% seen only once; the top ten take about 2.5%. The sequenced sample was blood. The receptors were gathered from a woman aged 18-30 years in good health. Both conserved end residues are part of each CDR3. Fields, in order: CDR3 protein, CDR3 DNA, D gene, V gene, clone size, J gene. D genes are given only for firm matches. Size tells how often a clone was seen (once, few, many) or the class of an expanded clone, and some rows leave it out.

CASTPQMGGYTF	TGTGCCAGTACCCCGCAGATGGGAGGCTACACCTTC	-	TRBV19	once	TRBJ1-2
CASSYSRDDNEKLFF	TGTGCCAGCAGTTACTCCAGGGACGATAATGAAAAACTGTTTTTT	-	TRBV6-5	-	TRBJ1-4
CASTFSGETQYF	TGTGCCAGCACCTTTAGCGGGGAGACCCAGTACTTC	TRBD2	TRBV6-5	-	TRBJ2-5
CASSSGQGNSPLHF	TGCGCCAGCAGCTCTGGACAGGGGAATTCACCCCTCCACTTT	TRBD1	TRBV5-1	-	TRBJ1-6
CASSLGHANTGELFF	TGCGCCAGCAGCTTGGGCCACGCGAACACCGGGGAGCTGTTTTTT	-	TRBV5-1	once	TRBJ2-2
CASSPPGAYEQYF	TGTGCCAGCTCACCACCCGGGGCCTACGAGCAGTACTTC	-	TRBV18	once	TRBJ2-7
CASSPYEIRGRRMGDTQYF	TGTGCCAGCTCACCCTACGAGATCCGCGGGAGACGGATGGGGGATACGCAGTATTTT	TRBD2	TRBV18	-	TRBJ2-3
CSVESGSGAGELFF	TGCAGCGTTGAAAGCGGGAGCGGCGCCGGGGAGCTGTTTTTT	TRBD2	TRBV29-1	-	TRBJ2-2
CASSVDDTHSPLHF	TGTGCCAGCAGCGTTGACGACACCCATTCACCCCTCCACTTT	-	TRBV9	-	TRBJ1-6
CASSSPGGFYGYTF	TGTGCCAGCAGCTCCCCAGGGGGTTTCTATGGCTACACCTTC	TRBD1	TRBV11-3	once	TRBJ1-2
CASSLGLAFYNEQFF	TGTGCCAGCAGCTTAGGACTAGCGTTTTACAATGAGCAGTTCTTC	TRBD2	TRBV7-6	-	TRBJ2-1
CASSLREREGRNEQFF	TGTGCCAGCAGCTTAAGAGAGCGGGAGGGCCGCAATGAGCAGTTCTTC	TRBD2	TRBV11-3	-	TRBJ2-1
CASSPRTGGLGNQPQHF	TGTGCCAGCAGCCCTCGGACAGGGGGGTTGGGCAATCAGCCCCAGCATTTT	TRBD1	TRBV7-2	-	TRBJ1-5
CASSPRRDFYNSPLHF	TGTGCCAGCAGCCCACGTCGGGACTTCTATAATTCACCCCTCCACTTT	-	TRBV7-2	-	TRBJ1-6
CASLTGAGNTIYF	TGTGCCAGCTTGACAGGGGCTGGAAACACCATATATTTT	TRBD1	TRBV6-5	-	TRBJ1-3
CASSEVVGTYGYTF	TGTGCCAGCAGTGAAGTGGTGGGGACCTATGGCTACACCTTC	-	TRBV6-1	-	TRBJ1-2
CASGRLAGAIHEQYF	TGTGCCAGTGGAAGACTAGCGGGAGCCATCCACGAGCAGTACTTC	TRBD2	TRBV19	-	TRBJ2-7
CASSSPSGGGPRYEQYF	TGTGCCAGCAGCTCGCCAAGTGGGGGCGGCCCCCGATACGAGCAGTACTTC	-	TRBV3-1/TRBV3-2	-	TRBJ2-7
CASSYSQTSGEQYF	TGTGCCAGCAGTTATTCCCAGACTAGCGGCGAGCAGTACTTC	TRBD2	TRBV6-2/TRBV6-3	-	TRBJ2-7
CASSGGRAFF	TGTGCCAGCAGTGGCGGGCGAGCTTTCTTT	-	TRBV25-1	-	TRBJ1-1
CASSLWDINYEQYF	TGTGCCAGCAGTTTATGGGACATCAATTACGAGCAGTACTTC	-	TRBV28	-	TRBJ2-7
CAWSRTSGGQDTQYF	TGTGCCTGGAGTAGGACTAGCGGGGGTCAGGATACGCAGTATTTT	TRBD2	TRBV30	-	TRBJ2-3
CASSISPVGRGLLNYGYTF	TGTGCCAGTAGTATTTCTCCGGTCGGCAGGGGGCTGTTAAACTATGGCTACACCTTC	TRBD1	TRBV19	-	TRBJ1-2
CASSYNRLGAWEQYF	TGTGCCAGCAGTTACAACCGGCTGGGGGCCTGGGAGCAGTACTTC	-	TRBV6-5	-	TRBJ2-7
CASSQVKVNTDTQYF	TGTGCCAGCAGCCAAGTTAAGGTTAACACAGATACGCAGTATTTT	-	TRBV3-1/TRBV3-2	-	TRBJ2-3
CASSLGLAGSYEQYF	TGTGCCAGCAGCCTCGGTCTAGCGGGTTCCTACGAGCAGTACTTC	TRBD2	TRBV7-2	few	TRBJ2-7
CASSDRARTEAFF	TGTGCCAGCAGTGACAGGGCGAGAACTGAAGCTTTCTTT	-	TRBV6-1	-	TRBJ1-1
CASSTQGDPYNEQFF	TGTGCCAGCAGCACCCAGGGAGACCCCTACAATGAGCAGTTCTTC	-	TRBV6-5	once	TRBJ2-1